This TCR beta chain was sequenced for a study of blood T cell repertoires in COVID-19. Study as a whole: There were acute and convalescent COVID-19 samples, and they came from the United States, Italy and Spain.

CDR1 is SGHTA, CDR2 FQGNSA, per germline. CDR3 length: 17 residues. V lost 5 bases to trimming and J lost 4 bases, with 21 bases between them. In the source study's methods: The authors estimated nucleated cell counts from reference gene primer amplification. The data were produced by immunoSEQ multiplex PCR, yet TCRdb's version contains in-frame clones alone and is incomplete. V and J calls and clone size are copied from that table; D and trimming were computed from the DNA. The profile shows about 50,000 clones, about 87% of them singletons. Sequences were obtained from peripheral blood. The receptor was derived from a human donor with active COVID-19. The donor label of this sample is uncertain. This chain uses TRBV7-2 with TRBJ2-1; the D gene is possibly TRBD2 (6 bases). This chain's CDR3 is CASSKGTLWATYNEQFF. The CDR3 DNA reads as TGTGCCAGCAGCAAGGGGACTCTTTGGGCGACGTACAATGAGCAGTTCTTC.